This record concerns one T cell receptor (beta chain) sequence. What it binds is unknown. Naive CD8 populations comprised CD45RO-negative cells positively selected for CCR7, excluding terminally differentiated effector memory CD45RA+ cells. This sample stems from a study of shared clonotypes between healthy human individuals. Study information: Sampling drew on donors who were a couple of women and three men aged 18 to 49. Study-wide results and limits: Naive CD4 clonotypes were shared across a handful of donors at roughly 5.5%. Among non-shared clonotypes, generation probabilities were lower than among those shared by all four donors.

Clones were sequenced by immunoSEQ multiplex PCR, and TCRdb holds only the in-frame ones, with some missing. The data show about 680,000 clones, about 90% seen once. This CDR3 region has 12 residues. The J segment lost 6 bases and the V segment lost 6 bases, leaving 6 bases of the junction unmatched. Germline loops: CDR1 SQVTM, CDR2 ANQGSEA. The sample was naive CD8+ T cells sorted from blood. The receptor's source is a man aged 25-40 years in good health. V and J are TRBV29-1 and TRBJ2-7; 9 nucleotides align to TRBD1. This chain's CDR3 is CSVETGGAEQYF. CDR3 sequence (DNA): TGCAGCGTGGAAACAGGGGGCGCCGAGCAGTACTTC.